What follows are 18 T cell receptor beta chains derived from one specimen sequenced in a study of cytomegalovirus exposure and HLA in healthy donors. A multiplex PCR was run with 60 Vbeta primers and 13 Jbeta primers. The assay was immunoSEQ multiplex PCR, and TCRdb's table has in-frame clones only and misses some. The table lists 170,000 or so clones, about four fifths of them singletons. Sequencing was done on a sample of PBMCs. These receptors came from a girl aged 10 to 17 in good health and CMV-seropositive.

The rearrangement joins TRBV4-2 to TRBJ2-7, with 9 bases aligning to TRBD1. Germline trimming cut 3 bases from V and 4 bases from J; bases unmatched to any gene: 7. Germline lookup yields CDR1 LGHNA and CDR2 YNFKEQ. The CDR3 loop spans 15 amino acids. In DNA, the CDR3 is TGTGCCAGCAGCCAGTTCACAGGGGGCTTGTACGAGCAGTACTTC. Protein sequence: CASSQFTGGLYEQYF.

V usage is TRBV14 and J usage is TRBJ1-2, with D tentatively TRBD1 (6 bases). CDR1 is SGHDN, CDR2 FVKESK, per germline. V was clipped by 2 bases and J by 4 bases, with 14 bases between them. The CDR3 spans 15 residues. CDR3 in amino acids: CASSQTLRGTYGYTF. CDR3 DNA: TGTGCCAGCAGCCAAACTTTGAGGGGGACCTATGGCTACACCTTC.

The V gene is TRBV7-3, the J gene TRBJ1-2, with D perhaps TRBD1 (5 bases). The CDR3 loop spans 17 amino acids. Per germline, CDR1 SGHTA and CDR2 FQGTGA. Trimming stripped 0 bases from V and 1 base from J, with 15 bases between. DNA for the CDR3: TGTGCCAGCAGCTTAACCGGGCCGCAGGGAAGTAACTATGGCTACACCTTC. Its protein product is CASSLTGPQGSNYGYTF.

The CDR3 sequence is CASSGDSSNQPQHF. The DNA for the CDR3 is TGTGCCAGCAGTGGGGACAGTTCCAATCAGCCCCAGCATTTT. V usage is TRBV25-1 and J usage is TRBJ1-5; 7 bases align to TRBD1. Germline values: CDR1 MGHDK, CDR2 SYGVNS. The J segment lost 3 bases and the V segment lost 4 bases, leaving 3 bases of the junction unmatched. This CDR3 has 14 residues.

The V gene is TRBV9, the J gene TRBJ2-6; D remains unclear. Germline V CDR1 and CDR2: SGDLS, YYNGEE. The CDR3 length is 14 residues. Trimming removed 1 base at V and 0 bases at J, with 2 bases between. The CDR3 loop is CASSVYSGANVLTF. CDR3 sequence (DNA): TGTGCCAGCAGCGTATACTCTGGGGCCAACGTCCTGACTTTC.

The chain recombines TRBV2 with TRBJ1-1; TRBD1 matches at 7 bases. J was trimmed by 1 base and V by 6 bases; bases with no gene match: 11. Per the germline V gene, CDR1 is SNHLY and CDR2 is FYNNEI. The CDR3 extends over 16 amino acids. The CDR3 DNA is TGTGCCAGCAGCTCTCTTCCGGGACAGAGGAACACTGAAGCTTTCTTT. Its protein product is CASSSLPGQRNTEAFF.

This chain uses TRBV21-1 with TRBJ1-6. TRBV21-1 is designated a pseudogene. The CDR3 has 14 amino acids. CDR3 loop: CASTAGGDNSPLHF. Here the CDR3 DNA reads TGTGCCAGCACCGCGGGGGGGGATAATTCACCCCTCCACTTT.

The rearrangement joins TRBV27 to TRBJ2-2; 7 bases fit TRBD2. Germline V gene data show CDR1 as MNHEY and CDR2 as SMNVEV (reference sequence). With 0 bases clipped from V and 2 bases from J, the junction kept 9 bases outside the gene matches. The CDR3 is made up of 18 amino acids. The CDR3 reads CASSLSIGLAVNTGELFF. DNA for the CDR3: TGTGCCAGCAGTTTATCAATCGGGCTAGCGGTCAACACCGGGGAGCTGTTTTTT.

The chain employs TRBV19 and TRBJ1-3; TRBD1 matches at 7 bases. Germline V CDR1 and CDR2: LNHDA, SQIVND (reference sequence). Trimming cost V 3 bases and J 2 bases; bases outside gene matches: 4. The CDR3 has 15 residues. The CDR3: CASSMQGGAGNTIYF. The DNA of the CDR3 is TGTGCCAGTAGTATGCAAGGGGGCGCTGGAAACACCATATATTTT.

This clone was picked up one time. The rearrangement links TRBV23-1 to TRBJ1-4; D is unresolved. TRBV23-1 has ORF status, its function being uncertain. This CDR3 is 17 amino acids long. V lost 4 bases to trimming and J lost 0 bases, with 15 bases between them. CDR3 amino acids: CASSPWEGTTTNEKLFF. The CDR3 nucleotides read TGCGCCAGCAGTCCTTGGGAGGGTACCACAACTAATGAAAAACTGTTTTTT.

DNA for the CDR3: TGTGCCAGCTCACCTCCCGGACTAGCGGGGGGACAGCGAGAGCAGTTCTTC. Translating it yields CASSPPGLAGGQREQFF. J is TRBJ2-1 and V is TRBV18; 14 bases align to TRBD2. The germline CDR1 and CDR2 sequences are KGHSH and LQKENI. The CDR3 is 17 residues long. Germline trimming cut 3 bases from V and 10 bases from J; bases unmatched to any gene: 11.

The CDR3 here is CAIGPAAGGIINEQFF. CDR3 nucleotides: TGTGCCATCGGGCCCGCTGCGGGGGGGATCATAAATGAGCAGTTCTTC. The chain uses TRBV10-3 and TRBJ2-1; 9 bases are a match to TRBD2. The J segment lost 7 bases and the V segment lost 8 bases, leaving 15 bases of the junction unmatched. The germline V gene encodes CDR1 ENHRY and CDR2 SYGVKD. The CDR3 runs 16 residues.

The chain joins TRBV10-2 to TRBJ1-2, with 8 bases aligning to TRBD1. The CDR3 contains 13 residues. Per germline, CDR1 WSHSY and CDR2 SAAADI. With 5 bases clipped from V and 7 bases from J, the junction kept 6 bases outside the gene matches. The CDR3 DNA reads as TGCGCCAGCAGTTCGAACGGACAGGGTGGCTACACCTTC. Its protein product is CASSSNGQGGYTF.

The chain has TRBV7-6 and TRBJ1-6; D not certain. CDR1 and CDR2 from the germline V gene are SGHVS and FNYEAQ. The CDR3 sequence is 20 residues long. V gave up 2 bases and J gave up 0 bases, with 20 bases separating them. The CDR3 DNA is TGTGCCAGCAGCTTACCCGGGGAGGTTCTGTATGGCTCCTATAATTCACCCCTCCACTTT. This gives the protein CASSLPGEVLYGSYNSPLHF.

This clone was counted only a few times. The V gene is TRBV7-2, the J gene TRBJ1-1; D unclear. Germline CDR1 SGHTA, CDR2 FQGNSA. The CDR3 extends over 11 amino acids. V was trimmed by 9 bases and J by 5 bases, leaving 10 bases between them. The CDR3 is CASRRATEAFF. The CDR3 bases are TGTGCCAGTCGCCGAGCGACTGAAGCTTTCTTT.

V and J are TRBV29-1 and TRBJ2-7; no clear D. The CDR3 runs to 14 residues. V was clipped by 5 bases and J by 0 bases, with 14 bases between them. In germline, CDR1 is SQVTM, CDR2 ANQGSEA. The CDR3 bases are TGCAGCGTTCGGAGAGAGGATATCTCCTACGAGCAGTACTTC. Protein sequence: CSVRREDISYEQYF.

The chain has TRBV7-6 and TRBJ2-5, with 7 bases lining up with TRBD1. Germline CDR1 SGHVS, CDR2 FNYEAQ. CDR3 length equals 14 residues. The V and J ends lost 5 bases and 1 base, in that order; junction bases with no gene match: 4. The CDR3 loop is CASSGGTVQETQYF. As DNA, the CDR3 is TGTGCCAGCAGCGGTGGGACAGTCCAAGAGACCCAGTACTTC. The variable domain in full, completed from reference TRBV7-6 and TRBJ2-5, reads GAGVSQSPRYKVTKRGQDVALRCDPISGHVSLYWYRQALGQGPEFLTYFNYEAQQDKSGLPNDRFSAERPEGSISTLTIQRTEQRDSAMYRCASSGGTVQETQYFGPGTRLLVL.

The chain carries TRBV15 and TRBJ1-2, with a possible D match to TRBD1 (6 bases). The CDR3 has 14 residues. Germline values: CDR1 LNHNV, CDR2 YYDKDF (reference sequence). V lost 1 base, J lost 4 bases, and 10 bases lay in between. Here the CDR3 DNA reads TGTGCCACCAGCAGAGTGGTAGGGGGCTATGGCTACACCTTC. It specifies CATSRVVGGYGYTF.